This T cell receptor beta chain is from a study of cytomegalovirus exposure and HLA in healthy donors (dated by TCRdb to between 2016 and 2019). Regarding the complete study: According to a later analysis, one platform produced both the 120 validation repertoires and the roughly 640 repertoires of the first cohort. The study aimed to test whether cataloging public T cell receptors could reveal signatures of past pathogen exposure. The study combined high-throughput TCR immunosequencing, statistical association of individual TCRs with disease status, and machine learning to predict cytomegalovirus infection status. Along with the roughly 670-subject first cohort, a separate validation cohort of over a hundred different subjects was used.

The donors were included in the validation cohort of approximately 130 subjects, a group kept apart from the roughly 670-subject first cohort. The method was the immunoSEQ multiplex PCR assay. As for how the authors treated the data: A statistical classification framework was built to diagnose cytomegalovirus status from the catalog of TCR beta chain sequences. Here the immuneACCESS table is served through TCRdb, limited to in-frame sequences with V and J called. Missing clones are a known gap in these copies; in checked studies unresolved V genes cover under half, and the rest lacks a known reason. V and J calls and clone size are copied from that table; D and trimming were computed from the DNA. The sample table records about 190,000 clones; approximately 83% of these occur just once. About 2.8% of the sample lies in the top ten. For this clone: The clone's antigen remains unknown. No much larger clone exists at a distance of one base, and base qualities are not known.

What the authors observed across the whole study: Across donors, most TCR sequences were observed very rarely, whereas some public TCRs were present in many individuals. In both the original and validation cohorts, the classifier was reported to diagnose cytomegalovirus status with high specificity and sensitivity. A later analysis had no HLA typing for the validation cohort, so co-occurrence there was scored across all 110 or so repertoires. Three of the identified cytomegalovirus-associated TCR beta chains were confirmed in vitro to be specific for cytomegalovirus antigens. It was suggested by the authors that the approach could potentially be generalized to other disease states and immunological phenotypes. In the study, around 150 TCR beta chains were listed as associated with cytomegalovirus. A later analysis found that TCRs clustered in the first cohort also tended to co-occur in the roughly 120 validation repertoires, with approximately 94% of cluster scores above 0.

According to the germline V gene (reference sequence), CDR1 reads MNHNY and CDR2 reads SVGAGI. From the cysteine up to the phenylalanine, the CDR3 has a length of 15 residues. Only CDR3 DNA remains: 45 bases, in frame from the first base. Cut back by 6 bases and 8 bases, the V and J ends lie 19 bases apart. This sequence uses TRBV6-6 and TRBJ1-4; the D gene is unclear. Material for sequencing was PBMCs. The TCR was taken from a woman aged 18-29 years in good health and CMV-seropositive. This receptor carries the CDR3 CASRPNGRFGEKLFF. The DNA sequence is TGTGCCAGCAGGCCTAACGGGAGATTCGGCGAAAAACTGTTTTTT.